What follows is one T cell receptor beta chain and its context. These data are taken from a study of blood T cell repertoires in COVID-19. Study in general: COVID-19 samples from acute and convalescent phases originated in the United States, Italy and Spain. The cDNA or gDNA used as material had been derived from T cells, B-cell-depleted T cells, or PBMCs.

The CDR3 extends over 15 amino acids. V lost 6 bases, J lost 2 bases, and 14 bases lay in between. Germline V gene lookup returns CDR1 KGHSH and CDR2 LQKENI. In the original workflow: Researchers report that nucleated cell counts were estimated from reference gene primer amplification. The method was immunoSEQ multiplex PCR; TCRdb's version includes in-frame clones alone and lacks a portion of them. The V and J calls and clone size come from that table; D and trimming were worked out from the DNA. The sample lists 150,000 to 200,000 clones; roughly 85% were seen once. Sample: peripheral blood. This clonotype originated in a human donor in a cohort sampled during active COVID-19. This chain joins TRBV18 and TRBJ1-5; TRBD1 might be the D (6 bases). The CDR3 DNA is TGTGCCAGCTCGCTGCAGGGGAATGGCAATCAGCCCCAGCATTTT. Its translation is CASSLQGNGNQPQHF.